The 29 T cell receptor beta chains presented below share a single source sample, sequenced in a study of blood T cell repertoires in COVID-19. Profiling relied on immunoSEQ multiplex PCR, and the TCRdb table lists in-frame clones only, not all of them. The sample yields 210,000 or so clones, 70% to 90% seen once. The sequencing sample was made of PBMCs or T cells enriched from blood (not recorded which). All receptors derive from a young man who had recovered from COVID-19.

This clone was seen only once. CDR3 DNA: TGTGCCAGCAGTTCGGGTTCGAGGGAGCAGTACTTC. Its protein product is CASSSGSREQYF. V usage is TRBV6-6 and J usage is TRBJ2-7; D uncertain. Between the trimmed V and J ends, which lost 4 bases and 7 bases, there was a span of 11 bases. This CDR3 has 12 amino acids. CDR1 and CDR2 from the germline V gene are MNHNY and SVGAGI (reference sequence).

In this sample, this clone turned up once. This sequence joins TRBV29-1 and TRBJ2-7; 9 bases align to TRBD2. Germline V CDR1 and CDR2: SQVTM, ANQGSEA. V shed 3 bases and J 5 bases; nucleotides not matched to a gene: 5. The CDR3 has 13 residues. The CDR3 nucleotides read TGCAGCGTTGACTTAGTAGCGGGAGACGAGCAGTACTTC. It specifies CSVDLVAGDEQYF.

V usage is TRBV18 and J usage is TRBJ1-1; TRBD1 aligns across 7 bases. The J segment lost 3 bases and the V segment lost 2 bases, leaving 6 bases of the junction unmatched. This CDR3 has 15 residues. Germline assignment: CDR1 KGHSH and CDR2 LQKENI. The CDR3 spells CASSPGDSRYTEAFF. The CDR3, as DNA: TGTGCCAGCTCACCAGGGGACAGCCGATACACTGAAGCTTTCTTT.

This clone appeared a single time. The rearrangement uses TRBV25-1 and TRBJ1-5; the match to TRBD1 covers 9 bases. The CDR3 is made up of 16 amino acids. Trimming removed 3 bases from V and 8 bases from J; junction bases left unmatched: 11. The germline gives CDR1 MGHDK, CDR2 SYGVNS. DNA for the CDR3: TGTGCCAGCAGTGAGGCCGGGACAGGGACCTTTAAGCCCCAGCATTTT. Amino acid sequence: CASSEAGTGTFKPQHF. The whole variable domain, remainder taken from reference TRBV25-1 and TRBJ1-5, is EADIYQTPRYLVIGTGKKITLECSQTMGHDKMYWYQQDPGMELHLIHYSYGVNSTEKGDLSSESTVSRIRTEHFPLTLESARPSHTSQYLCASSEAGTGTFKPQHFGDGTRLSIL.

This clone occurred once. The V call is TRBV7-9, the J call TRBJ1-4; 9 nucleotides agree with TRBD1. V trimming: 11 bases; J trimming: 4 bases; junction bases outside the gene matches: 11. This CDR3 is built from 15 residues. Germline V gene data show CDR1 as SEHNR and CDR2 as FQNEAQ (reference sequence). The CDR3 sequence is CAVGDRDLHNEKLFF. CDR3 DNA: TGTGCCGTGGGGGACAGGGACTTGCATAATGAAAAACTGTTTTTT. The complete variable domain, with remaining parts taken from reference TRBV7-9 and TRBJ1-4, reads DTGVSQNPRHKITKRGQNVTFRCDPISEHNRLYWYRQTLGQGPEFLTYFQNEAQLEKSRLLSDRFSAERPKGSFSTLEIQRTEQGDSAMYLCAVGDRDLHNEKLFFGSGTQLSVL.

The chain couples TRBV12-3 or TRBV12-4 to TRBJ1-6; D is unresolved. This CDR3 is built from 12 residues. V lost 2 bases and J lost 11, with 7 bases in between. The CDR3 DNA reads TGTGCCAGCAGTTTATCTGGCCCACCCCTCCACTTT. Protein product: CASSLSGPPLHF.

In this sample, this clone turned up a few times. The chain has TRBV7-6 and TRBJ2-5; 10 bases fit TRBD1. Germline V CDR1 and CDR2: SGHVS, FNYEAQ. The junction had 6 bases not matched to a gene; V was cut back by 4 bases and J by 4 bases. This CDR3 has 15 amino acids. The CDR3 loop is CASSYSWTGGETQYF. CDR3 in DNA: TGTGCCAGCAGCTACTCTTGGACAGGGGGAGAGACCCAGTACTTC. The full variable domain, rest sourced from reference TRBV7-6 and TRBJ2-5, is GAGVSQSPRYKVTKRGQDVALRCDPISGHVSLYWYRQALGQGPEFLTYFNYEAQQDKSGLPNDRFSAERPEGSISTLTIQRTEQRDSAMYRCASSYSWTGGETQYFGPGTRLLVL.

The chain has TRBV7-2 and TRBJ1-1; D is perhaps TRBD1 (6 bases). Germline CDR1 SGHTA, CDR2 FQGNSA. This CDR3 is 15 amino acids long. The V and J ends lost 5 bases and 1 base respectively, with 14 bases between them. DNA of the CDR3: TGTGCCAGCAGCCCGACGACAGGTACGAACACTGAAGCTTTCTTT. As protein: CASSPTTGTNTEAFF.

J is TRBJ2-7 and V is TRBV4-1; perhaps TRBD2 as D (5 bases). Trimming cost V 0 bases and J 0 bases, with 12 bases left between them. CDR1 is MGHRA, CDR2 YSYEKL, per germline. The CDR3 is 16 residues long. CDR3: CASSQDWPGSSYEQYF. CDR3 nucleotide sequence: TGCGCCAGCAGCCAAGATTGGCCGGGAAGCTCCTACGAGCAGTACTTC.

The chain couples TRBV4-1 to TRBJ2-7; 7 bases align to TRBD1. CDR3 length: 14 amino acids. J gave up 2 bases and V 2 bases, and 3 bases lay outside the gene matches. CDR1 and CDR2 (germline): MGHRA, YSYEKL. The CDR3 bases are TGCGCCAGCAGCCAAAACGGACAGGCCTACGAGCAGTACTTC. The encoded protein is CASSQNGQAYEQYF.

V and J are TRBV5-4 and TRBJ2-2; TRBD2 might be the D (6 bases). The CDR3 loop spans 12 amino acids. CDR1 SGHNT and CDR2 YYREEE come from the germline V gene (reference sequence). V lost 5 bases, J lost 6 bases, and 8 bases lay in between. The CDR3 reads CASSRGSGELFF. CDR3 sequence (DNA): TGTGCCAGCAGTCGGGGGTCCGGGGAGCTGTTTTTT.

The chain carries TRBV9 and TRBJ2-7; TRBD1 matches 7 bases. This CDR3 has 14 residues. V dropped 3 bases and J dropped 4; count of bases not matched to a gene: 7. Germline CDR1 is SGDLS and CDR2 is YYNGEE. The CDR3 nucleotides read TGTGCCAGCAGCGCGACAGGGAACGTATACGAGCAGTACTTC. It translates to CASSATGNVYEQYF.

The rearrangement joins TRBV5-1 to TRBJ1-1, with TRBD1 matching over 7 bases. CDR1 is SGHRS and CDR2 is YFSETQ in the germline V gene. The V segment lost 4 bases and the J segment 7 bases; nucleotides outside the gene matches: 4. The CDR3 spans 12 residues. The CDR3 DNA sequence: TGCGCCAGCAGCACAAGGGACAGTGAAGCTTTCTTT. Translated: CASSTRDSEAFF.

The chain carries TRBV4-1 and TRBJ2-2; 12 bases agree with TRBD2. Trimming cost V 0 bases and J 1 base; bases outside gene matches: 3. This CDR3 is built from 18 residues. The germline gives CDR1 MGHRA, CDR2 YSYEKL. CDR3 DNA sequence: TGCGCCAGCAGCCAAGACGGACTAGCGGGATTGAACACCGGGGAGCTGTTTTTT. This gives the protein CASSQDGLAGLNTGELFF.

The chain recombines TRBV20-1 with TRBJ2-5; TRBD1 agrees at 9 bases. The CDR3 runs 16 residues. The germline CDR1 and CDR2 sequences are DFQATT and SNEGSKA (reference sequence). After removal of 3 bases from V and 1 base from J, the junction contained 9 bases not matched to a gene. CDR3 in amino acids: CSASIPGQGFQETQYF. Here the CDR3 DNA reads TGCAGTGCTAGTATCCCGGGACAGGGCTTCCAAGAGACCCAGTACTTC.

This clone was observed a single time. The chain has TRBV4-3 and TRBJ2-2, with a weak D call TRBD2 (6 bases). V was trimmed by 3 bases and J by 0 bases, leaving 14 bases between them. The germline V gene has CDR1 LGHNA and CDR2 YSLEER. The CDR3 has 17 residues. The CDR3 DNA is TGCGCCAGCAGCCAGACCGCGGGGACCGCGAACACCGGGGAGCTGTTTTTT. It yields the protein CASSQTAGTANTGELFF.

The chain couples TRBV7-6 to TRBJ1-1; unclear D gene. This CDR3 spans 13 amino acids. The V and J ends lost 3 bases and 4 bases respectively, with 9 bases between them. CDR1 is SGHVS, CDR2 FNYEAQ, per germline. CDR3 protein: CASSFDPGTEAFF. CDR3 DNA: TGTGCCAGCAGCTTCGACCCGGGCACTGAAGCTTTCTTT. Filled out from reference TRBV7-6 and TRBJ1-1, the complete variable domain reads GAGVSQSPRYKVTKRGQDVALRCDPISGHVSLYWYRQALGQGPEFLTYFNYEAQQDKSGLPNDRFSAERPEGSISTLTIQRTEQRDSAMYRCASSFDPGTEAFFGQGTRLTVV.

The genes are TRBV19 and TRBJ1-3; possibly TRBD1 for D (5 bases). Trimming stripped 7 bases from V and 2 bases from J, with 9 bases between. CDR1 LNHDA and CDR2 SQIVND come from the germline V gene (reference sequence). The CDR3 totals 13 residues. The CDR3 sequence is CASTPTAGNTIYF. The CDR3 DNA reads TGTGCCAGTACCCCGACAGCTGGAAACACCATATATTTT.

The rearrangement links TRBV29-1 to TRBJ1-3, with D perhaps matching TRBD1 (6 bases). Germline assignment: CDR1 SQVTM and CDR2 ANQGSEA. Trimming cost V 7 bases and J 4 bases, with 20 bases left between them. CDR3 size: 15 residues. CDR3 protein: CSAVGGLSSGNTIYF. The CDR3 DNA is TGCAGCGCGGTGGGGGGGCTCTCCTCCGGAAACACCATATATTTT.

CDR3 bases: TGTGCCAGCAGCCCTACGGGGAGGGGGACTTCAGGGGAGCTGTTTTTT. Protein product: CASSPTGRGTSGELFF. The chain uses TRBV4-2 and TRBJ2-2, with a weak D call TRBD2 (7 bases). CDR3 length: 16 residues. Germline CDR1 is LGHNA and CDR2 is YNFKEQ. Trimming removed 4 bases from V and 8 bases from J, with 20 bases in between.

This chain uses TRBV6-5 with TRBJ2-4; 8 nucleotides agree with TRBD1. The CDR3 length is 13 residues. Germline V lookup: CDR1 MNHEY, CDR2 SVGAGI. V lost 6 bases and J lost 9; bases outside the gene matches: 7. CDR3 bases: TGTGCCAGCAGAAGACAGGGGATGGGCATTCAGTACTTC. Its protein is CASRRQGMGIQYF.

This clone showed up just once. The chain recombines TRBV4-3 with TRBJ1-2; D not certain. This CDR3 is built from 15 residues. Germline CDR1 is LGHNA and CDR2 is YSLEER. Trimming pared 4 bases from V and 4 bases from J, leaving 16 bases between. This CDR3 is CASSPVERLLYGYTF. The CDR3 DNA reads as TGCGCCAGCAGCCCCGTGGAGCGCCTTCTCTATGGCTACACCTTC.

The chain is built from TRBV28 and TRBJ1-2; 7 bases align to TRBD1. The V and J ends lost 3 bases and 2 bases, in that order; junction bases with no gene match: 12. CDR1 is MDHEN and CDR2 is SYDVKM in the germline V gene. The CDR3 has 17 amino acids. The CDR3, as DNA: TGTGCCAGCAGTTTGTGGGGAGGACAGGACCAGAACTATGGCTACACCTTC. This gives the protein CASSLWGGQDQNYGYTF.

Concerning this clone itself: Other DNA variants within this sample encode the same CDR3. The CDR3: CASSLDSSYNEQFF. CDR3 coding DNA: TGCGCCAGCAGCTTGGACTCCTCCTACAATGAGCAGTTCTTC. The rearrangement links TRBV5-1 to TRBJ2-1; no reliable D call. The CDR3 has 14 residues. V was cut by 0 bases and J by 0 bases, with 4 bases left in between. Germline V gene lookup returns CDR1 SGHRS and CDR2 YFSETQ.

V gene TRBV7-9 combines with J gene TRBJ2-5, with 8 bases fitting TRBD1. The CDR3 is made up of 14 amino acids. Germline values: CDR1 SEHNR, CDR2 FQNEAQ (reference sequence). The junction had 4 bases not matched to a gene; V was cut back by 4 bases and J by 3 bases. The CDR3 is CASSSPTGEETQYF. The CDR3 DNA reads TGTGCCAGCAGCTCCCCGACAGGGGAAGAGACCCAGTACTTC.

CDR3 sequence reads: CASSRTSGSGNEQFF. For the CDR3, the DNA is TGTGCCAGCAGCCGGACTAGCGGGAGTGGTAATGAGCAGTTCTTC. The V gene is TRBV11-2, the J gene TRBJ2-1; 13 nucleotides agree with TRBD2. CDR3 length: 15 residues. Losses at the gene ends were 5 bases for V and 7 bases for J; bases not matched to a gene: 5. Germline CDR1 reads SGHAT; CDR2 reads FQNNGV. Full variable domain (outside the CDR3, taken from reference TRBV11-2 and TRBJ2-1): EAGVAQSPRYKIIEKRQSVAFWCNPISGHATLYWYQQILGQGPKLLIQFQNNGVVDDSQLPKDRFSAERLKGVDSTLKIQPAKLEDSAVYLCASSRTSGSGNEQFFGPGTRLTVL.

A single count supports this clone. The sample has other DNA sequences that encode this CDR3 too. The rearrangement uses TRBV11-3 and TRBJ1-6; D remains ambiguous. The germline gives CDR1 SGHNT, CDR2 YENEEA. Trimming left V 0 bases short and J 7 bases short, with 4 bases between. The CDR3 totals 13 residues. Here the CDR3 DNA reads TGTGCCAGCAGCTTAGATGGCAATTCACCCCTCCACTTT. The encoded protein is CASSLDGNSPLHF.

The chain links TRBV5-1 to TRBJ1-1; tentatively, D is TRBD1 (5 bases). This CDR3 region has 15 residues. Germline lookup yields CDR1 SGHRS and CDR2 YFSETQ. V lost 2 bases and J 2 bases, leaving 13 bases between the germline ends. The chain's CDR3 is CASSFGGMGNTEAFF. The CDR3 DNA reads TGCGCCAGCAGCTTCGGGGGTATGGGTAACACTGAAGCTTTCTTT.

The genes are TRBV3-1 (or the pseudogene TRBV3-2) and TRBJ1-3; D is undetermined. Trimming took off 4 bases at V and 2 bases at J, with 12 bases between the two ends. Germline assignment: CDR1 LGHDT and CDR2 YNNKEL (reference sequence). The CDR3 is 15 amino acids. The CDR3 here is CASSRYTETGNTIYF. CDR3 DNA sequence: TGTGCCAGCAGCCGTTATACAGAAACTGGAAACACCATATATTTT.